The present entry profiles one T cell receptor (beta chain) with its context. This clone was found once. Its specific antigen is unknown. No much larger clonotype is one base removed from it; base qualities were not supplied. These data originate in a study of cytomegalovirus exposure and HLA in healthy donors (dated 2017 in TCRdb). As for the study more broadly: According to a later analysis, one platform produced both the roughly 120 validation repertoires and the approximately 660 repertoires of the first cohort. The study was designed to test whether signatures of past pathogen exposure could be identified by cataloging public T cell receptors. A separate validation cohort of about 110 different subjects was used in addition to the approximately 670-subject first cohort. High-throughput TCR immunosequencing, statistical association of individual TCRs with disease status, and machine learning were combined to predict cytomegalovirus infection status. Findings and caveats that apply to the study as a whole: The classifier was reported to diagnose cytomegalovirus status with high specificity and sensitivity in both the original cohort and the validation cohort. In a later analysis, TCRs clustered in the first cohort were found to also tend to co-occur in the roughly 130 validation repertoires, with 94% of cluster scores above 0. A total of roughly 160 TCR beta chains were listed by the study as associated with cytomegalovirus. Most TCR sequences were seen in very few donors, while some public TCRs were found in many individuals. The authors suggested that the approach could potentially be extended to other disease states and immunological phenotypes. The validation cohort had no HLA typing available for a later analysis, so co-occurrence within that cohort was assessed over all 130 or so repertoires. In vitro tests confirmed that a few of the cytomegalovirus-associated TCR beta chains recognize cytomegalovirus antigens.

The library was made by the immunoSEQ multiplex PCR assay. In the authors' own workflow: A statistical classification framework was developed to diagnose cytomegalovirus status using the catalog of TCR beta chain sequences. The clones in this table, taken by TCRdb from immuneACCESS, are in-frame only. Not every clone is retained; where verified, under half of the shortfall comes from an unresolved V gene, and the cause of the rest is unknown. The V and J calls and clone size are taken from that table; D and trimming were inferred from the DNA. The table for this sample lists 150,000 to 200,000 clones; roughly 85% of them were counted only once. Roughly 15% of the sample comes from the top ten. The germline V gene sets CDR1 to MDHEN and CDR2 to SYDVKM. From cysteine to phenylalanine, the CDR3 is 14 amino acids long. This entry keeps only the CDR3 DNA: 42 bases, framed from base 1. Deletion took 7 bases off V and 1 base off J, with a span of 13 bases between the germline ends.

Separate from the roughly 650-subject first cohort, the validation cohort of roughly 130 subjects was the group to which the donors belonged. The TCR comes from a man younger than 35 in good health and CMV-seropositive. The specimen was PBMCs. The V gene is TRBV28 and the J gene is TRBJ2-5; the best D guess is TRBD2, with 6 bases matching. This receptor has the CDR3 CASTLSGVQETQYF. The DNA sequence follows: TGTGCCAGCACACTTAGCGGAGTCCAAGAGACCCAGTACTTC.